This entry is about one TCR beta chain. This sample is drawn from a study of regulatory T cells in long-lasting Graves disease. The CDR3 runs 15 residues. CDR1 SGHRS and CDR2 YFSETQ come from the germline V gene. V lost 4 bases and J lost 4; bases outside the gene matches: 10. The authors built TCR beta libraries using iRepertoire HTBI primers and Arm-PCR of CDR3 regions. MiXCR, run by TCRdb on the multiplex PCR reads, gives a single entry per CDR3 protein. This sample yields roughly 420,000 distinct CDR3 sequences, of which about 16% are seen a single time; roughly 10% belongs to the top ten. The time point was: newly diagnosed GD, antithyroid drugs for less than 3 months. The TCR library was made from RNA extracted from PBMCs. The sample was also reused in another study, on T cells in Graves' hyperthyroidism and ophthalmopathy.

This specimen consisted of peripheral blood mononuclear cells (PBMCs), obtained at new diagnosis, from a patient treated with antithyroid drugs. This clonotype originated in a woman aged 30 to 39 with Graves disease. V is TRBV5-1 and J is TRBJ2-5; TRBD2 aligns across 7 bases. CDR3 sequence reads: CASSLRLADSETQYF. CDR3 nucleotides: TGCGCCAGCAGCCTCCGACTAGCTGACTCAGAGACCCAGTACTTC.